Listed below are T cell receptor beta chains from one sample, sequenced in a study of CD8 T cells in ankylosing spondylitis. TCRdb analysed the 5' RACE reads with MiXCR anew, one entry per CDR3 protein. The top ten clones hold 29% of a sample with around 150,000 distinct CDR3 sequences, 11% of them seen once. Input material: blood, either unsorted or a sorted T cell fraction (not recorded which). The receptors were sampled from a male donor with ankylosing spondylitis or in good health (not recorded which). The CDR3 runs from the conserved cysteine through the conserved F or W. The order of the fields is CDR3 length, V gene, J gene, clone size, D gene, CDR3 protein. A D gene is named only where the DNA matches it firmly. A row's size may be missing; if present it is once, few, many or a size class.

>15|TRBV2|TRBJ2-6|many|-
CASSDWSSGANVLTF
>15|TRBV10-3|TRBJ2-7|many|TRBD2
CAISDGLAGVVEQYF
>12|TRBV27|TRBJ1-2|few|-
CASRLRESGYTF
>12|TRBV7-6|TRBJ1-1|few|-
CASGNKNTEAFF
>14|TRBV5-1|TRBJ2-1|many|TRBD2
CASTTGGSYNEQFF
>17|TRBV6-1|TRBJ1-6|many|-
CASSPTFRARENFSLHF
>15|TRBV5-1|TRBJ1-1|many|-
CASSLDTGRDTEAFF
>16|TRBV5-1|TRBJ2-6|many|-
CASSLEGSSGANVLTF
>15|TRBV29-1|TRBJ2-7|-|-
CSVEDPRGREYEQYF
>11|TRBV6-2/TRBV6-3|TRBJ2-5|few|-
CASSLTGVRYF
>16|TRBV7-9|TRBJ2-7|once|-
CASSPDVGRGVYEQYF
>16|TRBV11-3|TRBJ2-1|few|TRBD2
CASSLEGGRAYNEQFF
>13|TRBV5-1|TRBJ2-5|many|-
CASSLYVEETQYF
>13|TRBV6-1|TRBJ2-7|many|TRBD1
CASSPDRAYEQYF
>16|TRBV12-2|TRBJ2-7|few|-
CASRLERLAGHYEQYF
>16|TRBV4-2|TRBJ2-3|-|-
CASSQGGRGGTDTQYF
>14|TRBV11-2|TRBJ1-2|-|-
CASSFRTANYSYTF
>18|TRBV3-1|TRBJ2-1|many|TRBD2
CASSHHLGSGSSYNEQFF
>16|TRBV6-1|TRBJ2-2|-|TRBD1
CASTRQGTGNTGELFF
>16|TRBV20-1|TRBJ2-4|-|-
CSARDGGAGYKNIQYF
>14|TRBV28|TRBJ2-7|many|TRBD2
CASSAGLAGGEQYF
>13|TRBV12-3/TRBV12-4|TRBJ1-2|many|-
CASSTGINYGYTF
>14|TRBV9|TRBJ2-3|many|-
CASSVADGADTQYF
>17|TRBV29-1|TRBJ1-2|few|TRBD1
CSVEDLGQGARGYGYTF
>14|TRBV5-1|TRBJ2-1|many|-
CASSFSGGDNEQFF
>15|TRBV28|TRBJ2-2|-|TRBD1
CASSPRQGATGELFF
>13|TRBV27|TRBJ2-5|few|-
CASSMSWGETQYF
>15|TRBV20-1|TRBJ2-3|many|TRBD2
CSARSRTRSTDTQYF
>15|TRBV5-6|TRBJ2-1|many|TRBD2
CASSSGRGVYNEQFF
>15|TRBV5-1|TRBJ2-1|few|TRBD2
CASSLEVREGAPQFF
>12|TRBV12-3/TRBV12-4|TRBJ2-4|-|-
CASSLGENIQNF
>18|TRBV12-3/TRBV12-4|TRBJ2-3|many|TRBD2
CASTRTFSGGRGTDTQYF
>14|TRBV29-1|TRBJ2-5|-|TRBD1
CSVVVTGAQETQYF
>15|TRBV7-8|TRBJ2-3|once|TRBD2
CASNRLAGDADTQYF
>13|TRBV19|TRBJ1-2|many|-
CASSPVGSDGYTF
>15|TRBV11-2|TRBJ2-3|-|-
CASSPPATRTDTQYF
>11|TRBV29-1|TRBJ1-2|many|-
CSVFQEYGYTF
>10|TRBV6-1|TRBJ2-1|many|-
CAITHNEQFF
>13|TRBV12-3/TRBV12-4|TRBJ1-1|many|TRBD1
CASSLGQGKGAFF
>13|TRBV10-3|TRBJ2-3|many|-
CAISESRADTQYF
>14|TRBV20-1|TRBJ2-5|many|TRBD2
CSAIPSGVQETQYF